One and the same sample provided the 27 T cell receptor beta chains below, sequenced in a study of T cell responses to AZD1222 COVID-19 vaccine. TCRdb keeps only in-frame clones here, not all; method: immunoSEQ multiplex PCR. Seen here are fewer than 150,000 clones, roughly 84% observed once, and the top ten hold 1% to 1.5%. Sequences were derived from peripheral blood, sampled on day 0 of AZD1222 vaccination. The receptors derive from an adult in good health.

This clone was counted between two and nine times. The chain links TRBV6-1 to TRBJ1-5; D unresolved. This CDR3 is built from 14 residues. Per the germline V gene, CDR1 is MNHNS and CDR2 is SASEGT. The V and J ends lost 3 bases and 11 bases respectively, with 17 bases between them. The CDR3 protein is CASSDRNSQEAQHF. In nucleotides, the CDR3 is TGTGCCAGCAGTGATAGGAACTCACAAGAGGCCCAGCATTTT.

In its sample, this clone was seen a few times. V gene TRBV19 combines with J gene TRBJ1-4; D is uncertain. Germline V lookup: CDR1 LNHDA, CDR2 SQIVND (reference sequence). V gave up 3 bases and J gave up 8 bases, with 10 bases separating them. The CDR3 contains 13 residues. The CDR3 protein is CASSMIGREKLFF. The CDR3, as DNA: TGTGCCAGTAGTATGATAGGAAGGGAAAAACTGTTTTTT.

The chain is built from TRBV12-5 and TRBJ2-2, with TRBD2 matching 7 bases. V lost 0 bases to trimming and J lost 1 base; unmatched junction nucleotides: 5. Germline lookup yields CDR1 LGHNT and CDR2 FRNRAP. This CDR3 comprises 17 residues. This CDR3 reads CASGLVLLAVNTGELFF. The CDR3 nucleotides are TGTGCTAGTGGTTTGGTACTGCTAGCGGTGAACACCGGGGAGCTGTTTTTT.

The chain uses TRBV2 and TRBJ1-5; no firm D call. CDR1 and CDR2 from the germline V gene are SNHLY and FYNNEI. With 7 bases removed from V and 1 base from J, the gap between germline ends came to 14 bases. This CDR3 spans 15 amino acids. The CDR3 region is CASTLAGWSNQPQHF. The CDR3 DNA reads as TGTGCCAGCACGCTAGCGGGGTGGAGCAATCAGCCCCAGCATTTT. The complete variable domain, with remaining parts taken from reference TRBV2 and TRBJ1-5, reads EPEVTQTPSHQVTQMGQEVILRCVPISNHLYFYWYRQILGQKVEFLVSFYNNEISEKSEIFDDQFSVERPDGSNFTLKIRSTKLEDSAMYFCASTLAGWSNQPQHFGDGTRLSIL.

This sequence joins TRBV12-3 or TRBV12-4 and TRBJ1-2; D remains ambiguous. The germline V and J ends were trimmed by 4 bases and 4 bases, with 7 bases remaining between them. The CDR3 has 12 residues. CDR3 bases: TGTGCCAGCAGTTCGGCAGTCTATGGCTACACCTTC. This sequence encodes CASSSAVYGYTF.

The chain combines TRBV7-8 with TRBJ1-2; D unclear. Germline-derived CDR1 and CDR2 are SGHVS and FQNEAQ. Trimming pared 3 bases from V and 0 bases from J, leaving 11 bases between. The CDR3 contains 15 residues. The CDR3, as DNA: TGTGCCAGCAGCTTCGGAGGGAAAGCTAACTATGGCTACACCTTC. Encoded protein: CASSFGGKANYGYTF. Full variable domain (outside the CDR3, taken from reference TRBV7-8 and TRBJ1-2): GAGVSQSPRYKVAKRGQDVALRCDPISGHVSLFWYQQALGQGPEFLTYFQNEAQLDKSGLPSDRFFAERPEGSVSTLKIQRTQQEDSAVYLCASSFGGKANYGYTFGSGTRLTVV.

The rearrangement links TRBV27 to TRBJ2-1, with D possibly TRBD2 on 5 matching bases. CDR1 and CDR2 from the germline V gene are MNHEY and SMNVEV (reference sequence). This CDR3 is built from 15 residues. The germline V and J ends were trimmed by 3 bases and 0 bases, with 9 bases remaining between them. CDR3 in amino acids: CASSLEGLSYNEQFF. The CDR3 DNA follows: TGTGCCAGCAGTTTGGAAGGACTCTCCTACAATGAGCAGTTCTTC.

The chain combines TRBV7-2 with TRBJ2-5, with D perhaps matching TRBD1 (5 bases). Germline V lookup: CDR1 SGHTA, CDR2 FQGNSA. The V and J ends lost 5 bases and 2 bases respectively, with 18 bases between them. The CDR3 is made up of 16 amino acids. The chain's CDR3 is CASSQGVRSRQETQYF. DNA of the CDR3: TGTGCCAGCAGCCAAGGGGTGAGATCCCGTCAAGAGACCCAGTACTTC. The whole variable domain, remainder taken from reference TRBV7-2 and TRBJ2-5, is GAGVSQSPSNKVTEKGKDVELRCDPISGHTALYWYRQSLGQGLEFLIYFQGNSAPDKSGLPSDRFSAERTGGSVSTLTIQRTQQEDSAVYLCASSQGVRSRQETQYFGPGTRLLVL.

The chain uses TRBV6-1 and TRBJ1-2; no clear D gene. The CDR3 runs 13 residues. V was clipped by 0 bases and J by 3 bases, with 5 bases between them. CDR1 and CDR2 (germline): MNHNS, SASEGT. In nucleotides, the CDR3 is TGTGCCAGCAGTGAAGCGAAGCACTATGGCTACACCTTC. Residues: CASSEAKHYGYTF.

This chain joins TRBV2 and TRBJ1-3; perhaps TRBD1 as D (5 bases). The CDR3 consists of 16 residues. Trimming left V 2 bases short and J 2 bases short, with 13 bases between. Germline V gene sequence: CDR1 SNHLY, CDR2 FYNNEI. Here the CDR3 DNA reads TGTGCCAGCAGTGAAAGATGGGACCCACCTGGAAACACCATATATTTT. Encoded protein: CASSERWDPPGNTIYF.

The chain has TRBV10-3 and TRBJ1-2; TRBD1 agrees at 12 bases. Germline V gene sequence: CDR1 ENHRY, CDR2 SYGVKD. The trim removed 2 bases at V and 8 bases at J, leaving 6 bases unmatched. The CDR3 has 15 amino acids. In DNA, the CDR3 is TGTGCCATCAGTGAGCCCGGGACAGGGGGCCAGGGCTACACCTTC. It specifies CAISEPGTGGQGYTF.

The J gene is TRBJ2-1, the V gene TRBV27, with 9 bases that match TRBD2. Germline values: CDR1 MNHEY, CDR2 SMNVEV (reference sequence). This CDR3 region has 16 residues. V shed 1 base and J 10 bases; nucleotides not matched to a gene: 11. This CDR3 reads CASSLLTSGALGEQFF. CDR3 DNA sequence: TGTGCCAGCAGTTTATTGACTAGCGGTGCCTTGGGGGAGCAGTTCTTC.

The chain combines TRBV6-6 with TRBJ1-4; 8 nucleotides align to TRBD1. Trimming took 0 bases from V and 5 from J; bases not matched to a gene: 5. Germline lookup yields CDR1 MNHNY and CDR2 SVGAGI (reference sequence). The CDR3 spans 16 residues. CDR3 coding DNA: TGTGCCAGCAGTTACTCCCGGGACAGGCTCAATGAAAAACTGTTTTTT. The encoded protein is CASSYSRDRLNEKLFF.

CDR3 coding DNA: TGCAGCGTGGCTACAGGGTTGGGCAATCAGCCCCAGCATTTT. Residues: CSVATGLGNQPQHF. This chain links TRBV29-1 with TRBJ1-5; D possibly corresponds to TRBD1 (6 bases). Germline lookup yields CDR1 SQVTM and CDR2 ANQGSEA. The CDR3 is made up of 14 amino acids. The V and J ends lost 6 bases and 2 bases respectively, with 14 bases between them.

V gene TRBV6-2 or TRBV6-3 combines with J gene TRBJ2-3; D is undetermined. CDR1 is MNHEY, CDR2 SVGEGT, per germline. The V end lost 2 bases, the J end lost 14 bases, and 17 bases lay between the germline ends. This CDR3 region has 13 residues. The CDR3 DNA reads TGTGCCAGCAGTTACAACGTCCCCATCTTAACGTATTTT. This sequence encodes CASSYNVPILTYF.

The chain has TRBV18 and TRBJ1-1, with D perhaps TRBD1 (6 bases). Germline CDR1 and CDR2: KGHSH and LQKENI. Deletions cut 4 bases from V and 3 bases from J, with 9 bases between. The CDR3 contains 13 residues. The CDR3 DNA is TGTGCCAGCTCACTGGGACAAGACACTGAAGCTTTCTTT. It codes for CASSLGQDTEAFF.

This clone has only one observation. The chain carries TRBV4-1 and TRBJ1-5, with D perhaps matching TRBD1 (5 bases). Trimming pared 2 bases from V and 7 bases from J, leaving 15 bases between. Germline lookup yields CDR1 MGHRA and CDR2 YSYEKL. CDR3 length equals 15 residues. For the CDR3, the DNA is TGCGCCAGCAGCCAAACGTGGGGCTCGGAGCAGCCCCAGCATTTT. This sequence encodes CASSQTWGSEQPQHF.

V and J are TRBV6-2 or TRBV6-3 and TRBJ1-1; TRBD1 might be the D (5 bases). Looked up from germline, CDR1 is MNHEY and CDR2 is SVGEGT. The CDR3 is 14 amino acids. Trimming shortened V by 6 bases and J by 3 bases, and 14 bases separated the two germline ends. The CDR3 sequence is CASSEGVLDTEAFF. Written as DNA, the CDR3 is TGTGCCAGCAGCGAAGGGGTGCTGGACACTGAAGCTTTCTTT.

This clone was detected only a few times. The chain links TRBV5-4 to TRBJ2-1; 12 nucleotides agree with TRBD1. This CDR3 is 18 amino acids long. Germline V gives CDR1 SGHNT, CDR2 YYREEE (reference sequence). The V gene end was trimmed by 3 bases and the J gene end by 6 bases; junction bases not matched to a gene: 13. The CDR3 coding sequence is TGTGCCAGCAGCTATAAGACCCCGGGACAGGGGGCGACCAATGAGCAGTTCTTC. Its protein is CASSYKTPGQGATNEQFF.

The V gene is TRBV7-2, the J gene TRBJ1-2; 11 bases are a match to TRBD1. Germline trimming cut 5 bases from V and 7 bases from J; bases unmatched to any gene: 9. The CDR3 consists of 15 residues. Germline assignment: CDR1 SGHTA and CDR2 FQGNSA. The CDR3 here is CASSAWDRGSGGYTF. CDR3 DNA: TGTGCCAGCAGCGCCTGGGACAGGGGGTCGGGTGGCTACACCTTC.

The V and J genes are TRBV27 and TRBJ1-5; the D gene is possibly TRBD1 (5 bases). The ends were cut back, 3 bases at V and 2 bases at J, with 11 bases in the middle. The CDR3 covers 15 residues. CDR1 and CDR2 (germline): MNHEY, SMNVEV (reference sequence). This CDR3 is CASSLVGGGNQPQHF. The CDR3 DNA is TGTGCCAGCAGTTTGGTCGGGGGGGGCAATCAGCCCCAGCATTTT.

The chain links TRBV19 to TRBJ1-1, with D possibly matching TRBD1 (6 bases). V lost 7 bases and J 0 bases, leaving 9 bases between the germline ends. This CDR3 comprises 13 residues. Germline CDR1 reads LNHDA; CDR2 reads SQIVND (reference sequence). CDR3 DNA: TGTGCCAGTAAATACAGGGTGAACACTGAAGCTTTCTTT. Translation: CASKYRVNTEAFF.

The rearrangement links TRBV5-8 to TRBJ1-5; possible D gene TRBD1, 5 bases. The V end lost 0 bases, the J end lost 6 bases, and 7 bases lay between the germline ends. CDR1 is SGHTS and CDR2 is YDEGEE in the germline V gene. The CDR3 runs to 13 residues. The CDR3 loop is CASSLGRAQPQHF. In DNA form, the CDR3 reads TGTGCCAGCAGCTTGGGCAGGGCTCAGCCCCAGCATTTT.

The V gene is TRBV5-4, the J gene TRBJ1-1, with D unresolved. The germline gives CDR1 SGHNT, CDR2 YYREEE (reference sequence). The V gene lost 4 bases and the J gene lost 6 bases, with 10 bases spanning the gap. The CDR3 contains 12 residues. The CDR3 sequence: CASSPDDAEAFF. The DNA of the CDR3 is TGTGCCAGCAGCCCTGACGACGCTGAAGCTTTCTTT.

CDR3 DNA: TGTGCCAGCAGCCACCGTACGCTGAACACTGAAGCTTTCTTT. Residues: CASSHRTLNTEAFF. The chain carries TRBV3-1 (or the pseudogene TRBV3-2) and TRBJ1-1; no firm D call. This CDR3 region has 14 residues. V was clipped by 3 bases and J by 0 bases, with 8 bases between them. Germline CDR1 reads LGHDT; CDR2 reads YNNKEL (reference sequence).

V and J are TRBV6-5 and TRBJ1-1; the match to TRBD1 covers 10 bases. J was trimmed by 4 bases and V by 7 bases; bases with no gene match: 9. The CDR3 is 15 amino acids. CDR1 and CDR2 from the germline V gene are MNHEY and SVGAGI. CDR3 in DNA: TGTGCCAGCACCCTGGGACAGGGGATTTCCACTGAAGCTTTCTTT. Translation gives CASTLGQGISTEAFF.

V usage is TRBV2 and J usage is TRBJ1-1, with TRBD1 matching over 7 bases. CDR1 and CDR2 from the germline V gene are SNHLY and FYNNEI. This CDR3 spans 14 amino acids. The V gene end was trimmed by 8 bases and the J gene end by 0 bases; junction bases not matched to a gene: 6. The CDR3 DNA reads as TGTGCCAGCCCCCCGGGACAGTTGAACACTGAAGCTTTCTTT. Translating it yields CASPPGQLNTEAFF.